This T cell receptor beta chain comes out of a study of blood T cells in healthy people across ages. A few counts support this clonotype. From germline, CDR1 is LGHNA and CDR2 YSLEER. The V gene lost 0 bases and the J gene lost 9 bases, with 21 bases spanning the gap. The CDR3 consists of 17 residues. Then a second PCR, running roughly 6 to 11 cycles, was carried out with a sample-barcoded 5' primer and a J-beta primer mix. TCRdb re-called the 5' RACE reads through MiXCR, storing one row per CDR3 protein. The sample lists hundreds of thousands of distinct CDR3 sequences; around 24% were seen once. Each donor gave around 9.3 milliliters of peripheral blood. The sample was also reused in another study, on T cells of mothers and their children. That work states: Related mother-child pairs shared marginally more repertoire than unrelated pairs, though not significantly.

This receptor was obtained from a boy aged 5-17 years in good health. The chain links TRBV4-3 to TRBJ2-4; D might be TRBD2 (5 bases). Material for sequencing was blood. CDR3 coding DNA: TGCGCCAGCAGCCAAGAAGTCCGCGAAAGCGGATGGGGCATTCAGTACTTC. Its protein is CASSQEVRESGWGIQYF.